The rows below give T cell receptor beta chains drawn from one sample of a study of control samples from healthy donors and cancer patients. Repertoires were generated with immunoSEQ multiplex PCR, while TCRdb's copy carries only in-frame clones and drops some. Of 350,000 to 450,000 clones listed, 80% to 95% were seen once; the top ten hold roughly 6.4%. The sequenced sample consisted of PBMCs. The receptors here all came from a man aged 40-49 years with head and neck cancer. The CDR3 runs from the conserved cysteine through the conserved F or W. D genes are given only for firm matches. Not every row has a clone size; where given, it reads once, few, many or a size class.

abundance: .; v_gene: TRBV9; j_gene: TRBJ2-1; d_gene: .; CDR3nt: TGTGCCAGCAGCGTGGAGGGCCGTAGTAATGAGCAGTTCTTC; CDR3aa: CASSVEGRSNEQFF
abundance: once; v_gene: TRBV19; j_gene: TRBJ2-7; d_gene: TRBD2; CDR3nt: TGTGCCAGTTCAGATTGGGCGCTAGCGGGAGCCTACGAGCAGTACTTC; CDR3aa: CASSDWALAGAYEQYF
abundance: .; v_gene: TRBV6-5; j_gene: TRBJ2-1; d_gene: .; CDR3nt: TGTGCCAGCAGTCCGAGGGGCGATGAGCAGTTCTTC; CDR3aa: CASSPRGDEQFF
abundance: .; v_gene: TRBV5-1; j_gene: TRBJ2-1; d_gene: .; CDR3nt: TGCGCCAGCAGCTTGGAGGTGGATGTCTACAATGAGCAGTTCTTC; CDR3aa: CASSLEVDVYNEQFF
abundance: .; v_gene: TRBV6-1; j_gene: TRBJ2-5; d_gene: TRBD2; CDR3nt: TGTGCCAGCAGTGAAAGGCTAGCGGGGGAGACCCAGTACTTC; CDR3aa: CASSERLAGETQYF
abundance: .; v_gene: TRBV19; j_gene: TRBJ2-3; d_gene: .; CDR3nt: TGTGCCAGTAGTATAGGTTTGCCCGATACGCAGTATTTT; CDR3aa: CASSIGLPDTQYF
abundance: .; v_gene: TRBV4-1; j_gene: TRBJ1-1; d_gene: TRBD1; CDR3nt: TGCGCCAGCAGCCAGACGCAGGGGGCGGGAACTGAAGCTTTCTTT; CDR3aa: CASSQTQGAGTEAFF
abundance: .; v_gene: TRBV7-8; j_gene: TRBJ2-7; d_gene: .; CDR3nt: TGTGCCAGCAGCTCGCTTGGAAGCTCCTACGAGCAGTACTTC; CDR3aa: CASSSLGSSYEQYF
abundance: once; v_gene: TRBV5-7; j_gene: TRBJ2-5; d_gene: .; CDR3nt: TGTGCCAGCAGCTTGAAGGCAGGCCACCAAGAGACCCAGTACTTC; CDR3aa: CASSLKAGHQETQYF
abundance: .; v_gene: TRBV21-1; j_gene: TRBJ1-2; d_gene: .; CDR3nt: TGTGCCAGCAGCCATTTAGGCCGCAGGGATTATGGCTACACCTTC; CDR3aa: CASSHLGRRDYGYTF
abundance: few; v_gene: TRBV19; j_gene: TRBJ1-2; d_gene: TRBD1; CDR3nt: TGTGCCAGCATTAGCATCCGGGACAGGGGCTATGGCTACACCTTC; CDR3aa: CASISIRDRGYGYTF
abundance: .; v_gene: TRBV7-2; j_gene: TRBJ1-5; d_gene: .; CDR3nt: TGTGCCAGCAGCGAAGGCAGTAATAGCAATCAGCCCCAGCATTTT; CDR3aa: CASSEGSNSNQPQHF
abundance: .; v_gene: TRBV19; j_gene: TRBJ2-3; d_gene: .; CDR3nt: TGTGCCAGTAGTATCTCGGCGGGGAGAAGAGATACGCAGTATTTT; CDR3aa: CASSISAGRRDTQYF
abundance: .; v_gene: TRBV27; j_gene: TRBJ1-1; d_gene: .; CDR3nt: TGTGCCAGCAGCCTAGGGGGGGGAGAAGCTTTCTTT; CDR3aa: CASSLGGGEAFF
abundance: .; v_gene: TRBV13; j_gene: TRBJ1-2; d_gene: .; CDR3nt: TGTGCCAGCAGCTTGGCGAGGGGTGGCTACACCTTC; CDR3aa: CASSLARGGYTF
abundance: .; v_gene: TRBV5-1; j_gene: TRBJ1-1; d_gene: .; CDR3nt: TGCGCCAGCAGCACGGTTAACGGTGGCACTGAAGCTTTCTTT; CDR3aa: CASSTVNGGTEAFF
abundance: .; v_gene: TRBV7-2; j_gene: TRBJ2-5; d_gene: .; CDR3nt: TGTGCCAGCAGCCCGCTACAGCATCGAGAGACCCAGTACTTC; CDR3aa: CASSPLQHRETQYF
abundance: .; v_gene: TRBV24-1; j_gene: TRBJ1-2; d_gene: .; CDR3nt: TGTGCCACCAGTGATTTTGGGCTTAACTATGGCTACACCTTC; CDR3aa: CATSDFGLNYGYTF
abundance: .; v_gene: TRBV9; j_gene: TRBJ2-2; d_gene: TRBD1; CDR3nt: TGTGCCAGCAGCGCCTCCGGGACAGGGAACACCGGGGAGCTGTTTTTT; CDR3aa: CASSASGTGNTGELFF
abundance: once; v_gene: TRBV7-8; j_gene: TRBJ1-5; d_gene: .; CDR3nt: TGTGCCAGCAGCCAGAATAGCAATCAGCCCCAGCATTTT; CDR3aa: CASSQNSNQPQHF
abundance: .; v_gene: TRBV5-1; j_gene: TRBJ2-7; d_gene: .; CDR3nt: TGCGCCAGCAGCTTGACCCCGAGCGGCTACGAGCAGTACTTC; CDR3aa: CASSLTPSGYEQYF
abundance: .; v_gene: TRBV5-6; j_gene: TRBJ1-4; d_gene: TRBD1; CDR3nt: TGTGCCAGCAGTCCCGGGACAGGGGAAGAAAAACTGTTTTTT; CDR3aa: CASSPGTGEEKLFF
abundance: .; v_gene: TRBV7-2; j_gene: TRBJ2-5; d_gene: TRBD2; CDR3nt: TGTGCCAGCAGCTTAGGACTAGCGGGGGGACAAGAGACCCAGTACTTC; CDR3aa: CASSLGLAGGQETQYF
abundance: .; v_gene: TRBV19; j_gene: TRBJ2-3; d_gene: .; CDR3nt: TGTGCCACTGGGACCCTCGTAGGGGATACGCAGTATTTT; CDR3aa: CATGTLVGDTQYF
abundance: .; v_gene: TRBV27; j_gene: TRBJ1-5; d_gene: TRBD1; CDR3nt: TGTGCCAGCAGTGGTCAGGGGGCGAGCAATCAGCCCCAGCATTTT; CDR3aa: CASSGQGASNQPQHF
abundance: once; v_gene: TRBV7-3; j_gene: TRBJ2-2; d_gene: .; CDR3nt: TGTGCCAGCAGCTCCGGACTTAACACCGGGGAGCTGTTTTTT; CDR3aa: CASSSGLNTGELFF
abundance: .; v_gene: TRBV5-1; j_gene: TRBJ2-5; d_gene: .; CDR3nt: TGCGCCAGCAGCGGCGCGGGACCACAAGAGACCCAGTACTTC; CDR3aa: CASSGAGPQETQYF
abundance: once; v_gene: TRBV4-1; j_gene: TRBJ2-7; d_gene: .; CDR3nt: TGCGCCAGCAGCCGAAGCGCTTACAGGCGGGGGCACTCCTACGAGCAGTACTTC; CDR3aa: CASSRSAYRRGHSYEQYF
abundance: .; v_gene: TRBV18; j_gene: TRBJ2-5; d_gene: .; CDR3nt: TGTGCCAGCTCAGCATTGAGGGGACAAGAGACCCAGTACTTC; CDR3aa: CASSALRGQETQYF
abundance: .; v_gene: TRBV24-1; j_gene: TRBJ2-7; d_gene: .; CDR3nt: TGTGCCACCAGAGAAGAAGGGGTCGGTGGGGTGCTTTCGGTCGGTGGGGTGCCCTACGGGCAGTACTTC; CDR3aa: CATREEGVGGVLSVGGVPYGQYF
abundance: .; v_gene: TRBV7-2; j_gene: TRBJ2-5; d_gene: TRBD2; CDR3nt: TGTGCCAGCAGCTCCGGGGAGGGTCAAGAGACCCAGTACTTC; CDR3aa: CASSSGEGQETQYF
abundance: .; v_gene: TRBV19; j_gene: TRBJ1-5; d_gene: TRBD1; CDR3nt: TGTGCCAGTACCACAGGGGGGTTGGGCAATCAGCCCCAGCATTTT; CDR3aa: CASTTGGLGNQPQHF
abundance: .; v_gene: TRBV7-2; j_gene: TRBJ2-1; d_gene: .; CDR3nt: TGTGCCAGCAGCTTAGCGCTGTGGGAGCAGTTCTTC; CDR3aa: CASSLALWEQFF
abundance: .; v_gene: TRBV6-2/TRBV6-3; j_gene: TRBJ1-2; d_gene: .; CDR3nt: TGTGCCAGCAGTTACTCTAGGAGCACGGGATATGGCTACACCTTC; CDR3aa: CASSYSRSTGYGYTF
abundance: .; v_gene: TRBV3-1/TRBV3-2; j_gene: TRBJ1-1; d_gene: .; CDR3nt: TGTGCCAGCAGCCAAGATAATCGTCGCGGAATGAACACTGAAGCTTTCTTT; CDR3aa: CASSQDNRRGMNTEAFF
abundance: .; v_gene: TRBV28; j_gene: TRBJ1-2; d_gene: .; CDR3nt: TGTGCCAGCACTACTTTCGGGACGACCTTCCCCAGCTATGGCTACACCTTC; CDR3aa: CASTTFGTTFPSYGYTF
abundance: .; v_gene: TRBV4-1; j_gene: TRBJ1-4; d_gene: .; CDR3nt: TGCGCCAGCAGCCAAGAAGACAACCGAGGGCGACCCGGGGATGAAAAACTGTTTTTT; CDR3aa: CASSQEDNRGRPGDEKLFF
abundance: .; v_gene: TRBV6-5; j_gene: TRBJ1-1; d_gene: TRBD1; CDR3nt: TGTGCCAGCAGTTATGGGACAGGGACCACTGAAGCTTTCTTT; CDR3aa: CASSYGTGTTEAFF
abundance: .; v_gene: TRBV7-3; j_gene: TRBJ2-7; d_gene: TRBD1; CDR3nt: TGTGCCAGCAGCCCCAGTCCAGGGGGTTCATCGCAGTACTTC; CDR3aa: CASSPSPGGSSQYF
abundance: .; v_gene: TRBV28; j_gene: TRBJ1-1; d_gene: TRBD1; CDR3nt: TGTGCCAGCAGTTTCGGGACAGCCAACACTGAAGCTTTCTTT; CDR3aa: CASSFGTANTEAFF
abundance: .; v_gene: TRBV4-3; j_gene: TRBJ2-6; d_gene: .; CDR3nt: TGCGCCAGCAGCCAAGATGGGGGGAGATCTGGGGCCAACGTCCTGACTTTC; CDR3aa: CASSQDGGRSGANVLTF
abundance: .; v_gene: TRBV27; j_gene: TRBJ2-7; d_gene: .; CDR3nt: TGTGCCAGCAGCCCCGCCAGACACCTCTACGAGCAGTACTTC; CDR3aa: CASSPARHLYEQYF
abundance: .; v_gene: TRBV7-8; j_gene: TRBJ2-7; d_gene: TRBD1; CDR3nt: TGTGCCAGCAGCCCGGACAGGGGTTCGTACGAGCAGTACTTC; CDR3aa: CASSPDRGSYEQYF
abundance: .; v_gene: TRBV28; j_gene: TRBJ2-7; d_gene: .; CDR3nt: TGTGCCACCCGAAGCGACTACGAGCAGTACTTC; CDR3aa: CATRSDYEQYF
abundance: .; v_gene: TRBV6-2/TRBV6-3; j_gene: TRBJ2-2; d_gene: .; CDR3nt: TGTGCCAGCAGTTACCCTAGGGGCCGGAACTCGGGCACCGGGGAGCTGTTTTTT; CDR3aa: CASSYPRGRNSGTGELFF
abundance: few; v_gene: TRBV5-1; j_gene: TRBJ1-4; d_gene: TRBD1; CDR3nt: TGCGCCAGCAGCCGGGGACAGGGAGACTCTAATGAAAAACTGTTTTTT; CDR3aa: CASSRGQGDSNEKLFF
abundance: .; v_gene: TRBV7-2; j_gene: TRBJ2-2; d_gene: TRBD2; CDR3nt: TGTGCCAGCAGCTTAGTTGCGGGGGGGAACACCGGGGAGCTGTTTTTT; CDR3aa: CASSLVAGGNTGELFF
abundance: once; v_gene: TRBV7-2; j_gene: TRBJ1-2; d_gene: .; CDR3nt: TGTGCCAGCAGCTCCGGGGGACTAAACCCAGCTGGCTACACCTTC; CDR3aa: CASSSGGLNPAGYTF